This TCR beta chain was sequenced during a study of blood T cells in healthy people across ages. From germline, CDR1 is SGHTA and CDR2 FQGNSA. CDR3 length: 13 amino acids. Trimming took 5 bases from V and 15 from J, leaving 20 bases between them. Then a second PCR, running roughly 7 to 11 cycles, was carried out with a sample-barcoded 5' primer and a J-beta primer mix. TCRdb re-called the 5' RACE reads through MiXCR, storing one row per CDR3 protein. The sample lists 800,000 to 950,000 distinct CDR3 sequences, 25% to 35% seen once, with about a tenth in the top ten. This clonotype was picked up a small number of times. In addition, the sample was reused for a study of T cells of mothers and their children.

Source material: blood. This sequence originates from a woman aged 35 to 49 in good health. The V call is TRBV7-2, the J call TRBJ2-1; possible D gene TRBD2, 7 bases. CDR3 in amino acids: CASSPRGAGAMFF. CDR3 DNA sequence: TGTGCCAGCAGCCCCCGGGGGGCGGGGGCCATGTTCTTC.